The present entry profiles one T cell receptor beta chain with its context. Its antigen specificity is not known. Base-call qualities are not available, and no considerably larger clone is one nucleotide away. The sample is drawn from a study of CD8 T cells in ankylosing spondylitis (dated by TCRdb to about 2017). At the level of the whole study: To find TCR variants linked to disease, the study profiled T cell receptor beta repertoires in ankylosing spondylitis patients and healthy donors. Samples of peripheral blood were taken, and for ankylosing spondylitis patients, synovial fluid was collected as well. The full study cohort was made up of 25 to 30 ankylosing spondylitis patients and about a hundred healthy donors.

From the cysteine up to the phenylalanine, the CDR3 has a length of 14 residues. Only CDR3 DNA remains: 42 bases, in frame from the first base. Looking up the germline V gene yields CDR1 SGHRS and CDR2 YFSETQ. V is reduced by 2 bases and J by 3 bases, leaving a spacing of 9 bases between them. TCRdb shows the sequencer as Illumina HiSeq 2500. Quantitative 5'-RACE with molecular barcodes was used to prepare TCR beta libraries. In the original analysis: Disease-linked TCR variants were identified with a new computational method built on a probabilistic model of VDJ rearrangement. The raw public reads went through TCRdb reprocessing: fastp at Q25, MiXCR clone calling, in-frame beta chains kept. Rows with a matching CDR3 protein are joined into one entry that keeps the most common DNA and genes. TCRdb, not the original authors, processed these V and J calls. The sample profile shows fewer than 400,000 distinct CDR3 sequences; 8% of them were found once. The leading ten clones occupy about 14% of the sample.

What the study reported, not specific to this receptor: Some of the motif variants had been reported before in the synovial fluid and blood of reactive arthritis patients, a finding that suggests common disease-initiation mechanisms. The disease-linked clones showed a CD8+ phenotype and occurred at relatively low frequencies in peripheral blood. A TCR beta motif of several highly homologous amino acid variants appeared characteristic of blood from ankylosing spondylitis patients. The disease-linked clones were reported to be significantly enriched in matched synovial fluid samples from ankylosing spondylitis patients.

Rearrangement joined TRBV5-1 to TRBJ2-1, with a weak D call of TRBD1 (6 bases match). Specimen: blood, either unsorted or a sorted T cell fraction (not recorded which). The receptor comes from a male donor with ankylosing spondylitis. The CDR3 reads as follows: CASSFLQGYNEQFF. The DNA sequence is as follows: TGCGCCAGCAGCTTCCTACAGGGCTACAATGAGCAGTTCTTC.